This is a list of T cell receptor beta chains from one sample in a study of CD8 T cells in Susac syndrome. TCRdb redid the calling of the immunoSEQ multiplex PCR reads with MiXCR, one entry per CDR3 protein. This table has 90,000 to 150,000 distinct CDR3 sequences, around 90% appearing once. The sequenced sample consisted of CD8+ T cells from PBMCs. All receptors come from a human donor in good health. The CDR3 runs from the conserved cysteine through the conserved F or W. The order of the fields is J gene, V gene, clone size, D gene, CDR3 DNA, CDR3 protein. The D gene is left open where the match is weak. Size is stated for part of the rows, as once, few or many counts, or as a class when the clone is expanded.

J: TRBJ2-1
V: TRBV6-2/TRBV6-3
size: -
D: -
DNA: TGTGCCAGCAGTTACTCAACAAATAATGAGCAGTTCTTC
CDR3: CASSYSTNNEQFF

J: TRBJ1-5
V: TRBV19
size: -
D: -
DNA: TGTGCCAGTAGTATATCCGGACAGTCAAATCAGCCCCAGCATTTT
CDR3: CASSISGQSNQPQHF

J: TRBJ1-5
V: TRBV19
size: -
D: TRBD1
DNA: TGTGCCAGTAGTTCCGATGGGACAGCAGTCAATCAGCCCCAGCATTTT
CDR3: CASSSDGTAVNQPQHF

J: TRBJ1-5
V: TRBV7-2
size: -
D: -
DNA: TGTGCCAGCAGCTTAGAGTATAGCAATCAGCCCCAGCATTTT
CDR3: CASSLEYSNQPQHF

J: TRBJ2-7
V: TRBV4-1
size: -
D: TRBD1
DNA: TGCGCCAGCAGCCGCGGAACAGGGGTCGAGCAGTACTTC
CDR3: CASSRGTGVEQYF

J: TRBJ2-4
V: TRBV2
size: -
D: -
DNA: TGTGCCAGCTCATTAGGGTGGCCCAAAAACATTCAGTACTTC
CDR3: CASSLGWPKNIQYF

J: TRBJ1-1
V: TRBV14
size: -
D: -
DNA: TGTGCCAGCAGCCCCAGGGTCATGAACACTGAAGCTTTCTTT
CDR3: CASSPRVMNTEAFF

J: TRBJ1-2
V: TRBV6-5
size: once
D: TRBD1
DNA: TGTGCCAGCAGTTATCGGGGCTGGGACAGAGACAACTATGGCTACACCTTC
CDR3: CASSYRGWDRDNYGYTF

J: TRBJ1-6
V: TRBV18
size: -
D: -
DNA: TGTGCCAGCTCACCACTGGGGGGCGAGACCCTCCACTTT
CDR3: CASSPLGGETLHF

J: TRBJ2-7
V: TRBV5-1
size: -
D: TRBD1
DNA: TGCGCCAGCAGCATGGACAGGGGCAACTACGAGCAGTACTTC
CDR3: CASSMDRGNYEQYF

J: TRBJ2-7
V: TRBV29-1
size: once
D: -
DNA: TGCAGCGCCCAGCTGGCCCAGAACGAGCAGTACTTC
CDR3: CSAQLAQNEQYF

J: TRBJ2-3
V: TRBV7-9
size: -
D: TRBD1
DNA: TGTGCCAGCAGTTCCGATCCCGGGACAGGGAGAGATACGCAGTATTTT
CDR3: CASSSDPGTGRDTQYF

J: TRBJ1-2
V: TRBV9
size: -
D: -
DNA: TGTGCCAGCAGTGGCGAGGCAGAGAACTATGGCTACACCTTC
CDR3: CASSGEAENYGYTF

J: TRBJ2-3
V: TRBV6-8
size: -
D: -
DNA: TGTGCCAGCAGTTCCCTTATCGCTATATTGAGTCTAGATACGCAGTATTTT
CDR3: CASSSLIAILSLDTQYF

J: TRBJ2-7
V: TRBV6-2/TRBV6-3
size: -
D: -
DNA: TGTGCCACCATCCGGGGCAGGGACTACGAGCAGTACTTC
CDR3: CATIRGRDYEQYF

J: TRBJ1-1
V: TRBV19
size: once
D: -
DNA: TGTGCCAGTAGTTCAGGGGTGGGGAGCACTGAAGCTTTCTTT
CDR3: CASSSGVGSTEAFF

J: TRBJ1-1
V: TRBV6-2/TRBV6-3
size: once
D: -
DNA: TGTGCCAGCAGTGGGGGACCTAGGGCTGAAGCTTTCTTT
CDR3: CASSGGPRAEAFF

J: TRBJ2-3
V: TRBV7-3
size: -
D: -
DNA: TGTGCCAGCAGCCTGAACAGTGGAGGAGATACGCAGTATTTT
CDR3: CASSLNSGGDTQYF

J: TRBJ2-5
V: TRBV7-9
size: -
D: TRBD1
DNA: TGTGCCAGCAGCTTGCGGACAGGGGGGGAGACCCAGTACTTC
CDR3: CASSLRTGGETQYF

J: TRBJ1-1
V: TRBV27
size: -
D: -
DNA: TGTGCCAGCAGTACGTTCGGGGAGGAGGGAACTGAAGCTTTCTTT
CDR3: CASSTFGEEGTEAFF

J: TRBJ2-7
V: TRBV7-7
size: -
D: TRBD1
DNA: TGTGCCAGCAGCCAGGGACAGGGAGGTTACGAGCAGTACTTC
CDR3: CASSQGQGGYEQYF

J: TRBJ2-7
V: TRBV2
size: -
D: TRBD2
DNA: TGTGCCAGCAGAGAGGGACTAGCGGGAGGTTCCTACGAGCAGTACTTC
CDR3: CASREGLAGGSYEQYF

J: TRBJ2-7
V: TRBV9
size: -
D: -
DNA: TGTGCCAGCAGCGTAGCTATAAGCTCCTACGAGCAGTACTTC
CDR3: CASSVAISSYEQYF

J: TRBJ2-7
V: TRBV7-2
size: -
D: -
DNA: TGTGCCAGCAGCTTAGGAAGTTTCTACGAGCAGTACTTC
CDR3: CASSLGSFYEQYF

J: TRBJ2-1
V: TRBV15
size: -
D: -
DNA: TGTGCCACCAGCTTCCCCCAGGCCGATGAGCAGTTCTTC
CDR3: CATSFPQADEQFF

J: TRBJ1-5
V: TRBV12-3/TRBV12-4
size: -
D: -
DNA: TGTGCCAGCAGTTTGGAGAGCAATCAGCCCCAGCATTTT
CDR3: CASSLESNQPQHF

J: TRBJ2-1
V: TRBV5-1
size: -
D: TRBD2
DNA: TGCGCCAGCAGCCCTAAGCCTAGCGGGAGGGCCTCTGGCAATGAGCAGTTCTTC
CDR3: CASSPKPSGRASGNEQFF

J: TRBJ1-5
V: TRBV2
size: -
D: TRBD1
DNA: TGTGCCAGCAGAAGAACAGGGGGCGAGGATCAGCCCCAGCATTTT
CDR3: CASRRTGGEDQPQHF

J: TRBJ2-2
V: TRBV7-9
size: -
D: -
DNA: TGTGCCAGCAACCCGTGGACAGCGGAGGACACCGGGGAGCTGTTTTTT
CDR3: CASNPWTAEDTGELFF

J: TRBJ2-5
V: TRBV2
size: -
D: TRBD2
DNA: TGTGCCAGCAGCTCACTAGCGGGAGAAGAGACCCAGTACTTC
CDR3: CASSSLAGEETQYF

J: TRBJ2-1
V: TRBV29-1
size: few
D: TRBD2
DNA: TGCAGCGCGGACCCTAGCGGGAACAATGAGCAGTTCTTC
CDR3: CSADPSGNNEQFF

J: TRBJ2-2
V: TRBV14
size: -
D: -
DNA: TGTGCCAGCAGCACAAAGGGGGGATCGATCCGCCACACCGGGGAGCTGTTTTTT
CDR3: CASSTKGGSIRHTGELFF

J: TRBJ2-7
V: TRBV11-2
size: -
D: -
DNA: TGTGCCAGCAGCCCGAGGACTACCCTCTACGAGCAGTACTTC
CDR3: CASSPRTTLYEQYF

J: TRBJ1-2
V: TRBV12-3/TRBV12-4
size: -
D: TRBD1
DNA: TGTGCCAGCAGGCGAGGACAGGGTTGGTCTACCTTC
CDR3: CASRRGQGWSTF

J: TRBJ1-1
V: TRBV20-1
size: -
D: -
DNA: TGCAGTGCTAGTGGGGGGAGAGAAGCTTTCTTT
CDR3: CSASGGREAFF

J: TRBJ2-6
V: TRBV29-1
size: -
D: -
DNA: TGCAGCGTTGATGTCTCTGGGGCCAACGTCCTGACTTTC
CDR3: CSVDVSGANVLTF

J: TRBJ2-1
V: TRBV19
size: -
D: TRBD2
DNA: TGTGCCAGTACCTTAGGGCCGGGGGGCTACAATGAGCAGTTCTTC
CDR3: CASTLGPGGYNEQFF

J: TRBJ2-3
V: TRBV30
size: once
D: -
DNA: TGTGCCTGGGACTCCCGGGAGATCGGCACAGATACGCAGTATTTT
CDR3: CAWDSREIGTDTQYF

J: TRBJ1-1
V: TRBV3-1
size: -
D: -
DNA: TGTGCCAGCAGCCTGGAGGGGTCCGGAGCTTTCTTT
CDR3: CASSLEGSGAFF